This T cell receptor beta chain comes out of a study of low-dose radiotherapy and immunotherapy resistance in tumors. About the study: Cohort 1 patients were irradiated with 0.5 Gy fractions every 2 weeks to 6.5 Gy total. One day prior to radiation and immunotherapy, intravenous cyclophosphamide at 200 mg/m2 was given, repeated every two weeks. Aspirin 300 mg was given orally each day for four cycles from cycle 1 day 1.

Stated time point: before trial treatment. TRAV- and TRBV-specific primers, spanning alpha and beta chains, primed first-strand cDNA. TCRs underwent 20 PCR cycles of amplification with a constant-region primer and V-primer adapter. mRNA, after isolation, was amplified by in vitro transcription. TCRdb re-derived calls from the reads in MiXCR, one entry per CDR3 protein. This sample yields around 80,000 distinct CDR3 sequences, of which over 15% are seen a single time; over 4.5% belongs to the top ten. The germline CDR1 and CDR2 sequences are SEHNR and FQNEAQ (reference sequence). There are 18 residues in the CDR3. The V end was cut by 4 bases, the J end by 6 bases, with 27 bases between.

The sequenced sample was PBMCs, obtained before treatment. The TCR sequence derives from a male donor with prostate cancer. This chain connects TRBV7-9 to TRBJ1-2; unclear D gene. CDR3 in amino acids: CASSSPLKRSGWKDGYTF. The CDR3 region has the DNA TGTGCCAGCAGCTCCCCCTTGAAGCGATCCGGCTGGAAGGATGGCTACACCTTC.